This T cell receptor (beta chain) derives from a study of shared clonotypes between healthy human individuals. Study results and limitations: Naive CD4 clonotype sharing across a handful of donors was around 5%.

Original methodology: ImmunoSEQ only sent back junction sequences with no quality scores, so filtering was done differently. Method: immunoSEQ multiplex PCR; TCRdb's copy keeps in-frame clones and lacks some. V and J calls and clone size are copied from that table; D and trimming were computed from the DNA. Among 1.5 million to 1.9 million clones listed, under 99% were seen once. Trimming took off 7 bases at V and 4 bases at J, with 16 bases between the two ends. The V gene's germline CDR1 is MDHEN and CDR2 SYDVKM. The CDR3 runs 14 residues. On this clone itself: The target antigen is unknown.

Sequences were obtained from naive CD4+ T cells sorted from blood. Subset denoted: CD45RA+ positively selected. This receptor was obtained from a man aged 25-45 years in good health. The rearrangement joins TRBV28 to TRBJ1-2; D possibly corresponds to TRBD1 (5 bases). CDR3 DNA: TGTGCCAGCATCCCGGGGGGAGGTGGCTATGGCTACACCTTC. This codes for CASIPGGGGYGYTF.